This entry features one TCR beta chain sequence. The antigen is undetermined. This entry is derived from a study of T cell responses to AZD1222 COVID-19 vaccine. Study-level information: Second-dose timings of about 4 or about 12 weeks were pooled. Notes on the study in general: Sampling captured repertoires only after the peak T cell response. Mostly white British, mostly female donors; authors suggested clonal diversity may be underestimated. Following two doses of AZD1222, Spike-specific TCR breadth and depth rose.

Looked up from germline, CDR1 is SGHTA and CDR2 is FQGNSA. With 5 bases removed from V and 5 bases from J, the gap between germline ends came to 9 bases. This CDR3 has 13 amino acids. The table came from immunoSEQ multiplex PCR; TCRdb's copy has only in-frame clones and leaves some out. Here the sample spans 90,000 to 130,000 clones, around 93% being singletons. The source of this sequence is an adult in good health. Sequenced material: peripheral blood, taken on day 0 of AZD1222 vaccination. The chain employs TRBV7-2 and TRBJ1-4; D is uncertain. The CDR3 nucleotides are TGTGCCAGCAGCCTCCAGAGAAATGAAAAACTGTTTTTT. Protein sequence: CASSLQRNEKLFF.